Below, 20 T cell receptor beta chains from the same sample are listed, as sequenced in a study of T cells after yellow fever vaccination. Via MiXCR, TCRdb re-called the 5' RACE reads, giving one row per CDR3 protein. This table has around 150,000 distinct CDR3 sequences, 6% to 7.5% appearing once. Sequenced here: CD4+ T cells sorted from PBMCs, sampled around 5 days after the first yellow fever vaccination. Receptors originate from a man younger than 30 who received the YFV17D yellow fever vaccine.

This clonotype was counted between two and nine times. V is TRBV2 and J is TRBJ2-1; TRBD1 matches 7 bases. The CDR3 length is 13 residues. The V and J ends lost 10 bases and 7 bases, in that order; junction bases with no gene match: 10. Germline CDR1 SNHLY, CDR2 FYNNEI. This CDR3 reads CATTVIRGNEQFF. The CDR3 DNA is TGTGCCACCACCGTTATCAGGGGGAATGAGCAGTTCTTC.

This clonotype has more than one count but fewer than ten. J is TRBJ2-4 and V is TRBV5-1; no reliable D call. This CDR3 spans 22 amino acids. Germline values: CDR1 SGHRS, CDR2 YFSETQ. V lost 4 bases to trimming and J lost 0 bases, with 32 bases between them. The CDR3 spells CASSPLDPVGRRATLAKNIQYF. CDR3 DNA sequence: TGCGCCAGCAGCCCCCTTGACCCGGTTGGAAGGCGCGCGACCTTAGCCAAAAACATTCAGTACTTC. The whole variable domain, remainder taken from reference TRBV5-1 and TRBJ2-4, is KAGVTQTPRYLIKTRGQQVTLSCSPISGHRSVSWYQQTPGQGLQFLFEYFSETQRNKGNFPGRFSGRQFSNSRSEMNVSTLELGDSALYLCASSPLDPVGRRATLAKNIQYFGAGTRLSVL.

This clonotype was recorded many times. The V and J genes are TRBV20-1 and TRBJ2-5; D possibly corresponds to TRBD1 (5 bases). The V gene's germline CDR1 is DFQATT and CDR2 SNEGSKA (reference sequence). The CDR3 length is 11 residues. Trimming stripped 2 bases from V and 4 bases from J, with 5 bases between. CDR3 sequence: CSARQGETQYF. In nucleotides, the CDR3 is TGCAGTGCTAGACAGGGAGAGACCCAGTACTTC.

There are many counts of this clonotype. J is TRBJ2-7 and V is TRBV4-3; 7 bases agree with TRBD1. With 1 base clipped from V and 7 bases from J, the junction kept 7 bases outside the gene matches. Germline V gene data show CDR1 as LGHNA and CDR2 as YSLEER. The CDR3 sequence is 14 residues long. CDR3 sequence: CASSQAGQAVEQYF. The CDR3 bases are TGCGCCAGCAGCCAAGCCGGACAGGCGGTGGAGCAGTACTTC.

This clonotype has a handful of counts. CDR3 in amino acids: CSAGGAGRNTEAFF. The DNA for the CDR3 is TGCAGCGCCGGAGGGGCCGGCAGGAACACTGAAGCTTTCTTT. This sequence joins TRBV29-1 and TRBJ1-1, with D perhaps matching TRBD1 (5 bases). Trimming left V 7 bases short and J 1 base short, with 16 bases between. Germline assignment: CDR1 SQVTM and CDR2 ANQGSEA. The CDR3 runs 14 residues.

Many counts were recorded for this clonotype. The chain has TRBV20-1 and TRBJ1-1; D gene ambiguous. Germline V gene sequence: CDR1 DFQATT, CDR2 SNEGSKA (reference sequence). Trimming took off 2 bases at V and 2 bases at J, with 6 bases between the two ends. This CDR3 is built from 12 residues. The CDR3 sequence is CSARKVNTEAFF. The CDR3 DNA sequence: TGCAGTGCTAGAAAAGTAAACACTGAAGCTTTCTTT.

This clonotype has only a few counts. The rearrangement joins TRBV20-1 to TRBJ1-1, with no clear D. The CDR3 has 13 residues. Germline V CDR1 and CDR2: DFQATT, SNEGSKA (reference sequence). The V and J ends lost 1 base and 0 bases respectively, with 6 bases between them. CDR3 in DNA: TGCAGTGCTAGAGGGCGAATGAACACTGAAGCTTTCTTT. Translation: CSARGRMNTEAFF.

At least ten counts were recorded for this clonotype. The rearrangement links TRBV7-2 to TRBJ2-5, with D hard to call. The germline V and J ends were trimmed by 1 base and 0 bases, with 9 bases remaining between them. This CDR3 is 15 amino acids long. The germline V gene has CDR1 SGHTA and CDR2 FQGNSA. CDR3 in DNA: TGTGCCAGCAGCTTAGTAGTTGGTAACCAAGAGACCCAGTACTTC. This codes for CASSLVVGNQETQYF. Looking up the rest from reference TRBV7-2 and TRBJ2-5 gives the full variable domain: GAGVSQSPSNKVTEKGKDVELRCDPISGHTALYWYRQSLGQGLEFLIYFQGNSAPDKSGLPSDRFSAERTGGSVSTLTIQRTQQEDSAVYLCASSLVVGNQETQYFGPGTRLLVL.

This clonotype was observed a handful of times. The rearrangement uses TRBV12-3 or TRBV12-4 and TRBJ1-6; 8 bases align to TRBD1. J lost 8 bases, V lost 5 bases, and 8 bases had no gene match. This CDR3 spans 15 amino acids. CDR3 sequence: CASSQDRATDSPLHF. CDR3 DNA: TGTGCCAGCAGTCAGGACAGGGCCACCGATTCACCCCTCCACTTT.

This clonotype turned up a few times. This chain links TRBV6-5 with TRBJ2-3, with 7 bases identical to TRBD2. The CDR3 length is 16 residues. J gave up 5 bases and V 2 bases, and 10 bases lay outside the gene matches. From germline, CDR1 is MNHEY and CDR2 SVGAGI. This CDR3 reads CASSYDGRAREDTQYF. DNA for the CDR3: TGTGCCAGCAGTTACGATGGGAGGGCCCGGGAAGATACGCAGTATTTT.

For this clonotype: This may come from a read error, since a much larger clone is one base off. The chain combines TRBV5-1 with TRBJ2-7; D may match TRBD1 or TRBD2 (5 bases each). Germline loops: CDR1 SGHRS, CDR2 YFSETQ. The CDR3 totals 14 residues. V shed 4 bases and J shed 1 base, with 12 bases lying between them. CDR3: CASSRDGESYEQYV. CDR3 bases: TGCGCCAGCAGCCGGGACGGCGAATCCTACGAGCAGTACGTC.

A few counts support this clonotype. The J gene is TRBJ1-1, the V gene TRBV7-2, with D perhaps TRBD1 (6 bases). The germline V gene encodes CDR1 SGHTA and CDR2 FQGNSA. CDR3 length: 15 amino acids. V was clipped by 3 bases and J by 3 bases, with 14 bases between them. Written as DNA, the CDR3 is TGTGCCAGCAGCTTTTCTAGAGGGGGAGACACTGAAGCTTTCTTT. This gives the protein CASSFSRGGDTEAFF.

V usage is TRBV7-2 and J usage is TRBJ1-2, with D hard to call. The CDR3 has 12 residues. CDR1 is SGHTA, CDR2 FQGNSA, per germline. V was clipped by 1 base and J by 6 bases, with 6 bases between them. The CDR3 nucleotides read TGTGCCAGCAGCTTAGGCGCGGATGGCTACACCTTC. It specifies CASSLGADGYTF.

This clonotype was observed at least ten times. This chain links TRBV7-9 with TRBJ1-1; 7 positions match TRBD1. The CDR3 is 14 residues long. CDR1 is SEHNR and CDR2 is FQNEAQ in the germline V gene (reference sequence). The ends lost 5 bases at V and 2 bases at J; junction bases unmatched: 5. CDR3 nucleotides: TGTGCCAGCAGCGTCGGGACAGTAAACACTGAAGCTTTCTTT. As protein: CASSVGTVNTEAFF.

This clonotype was seen repeatedly, ten times or more. The chain has TRBV20-1 and TRBJ2-3, with 9 bases that match TRBD2. CDR3 length: 14 amino acids. Trimming at V came to 5 bases and at J to 1 base, leaving 4 bases not matched to a gene. Germline lookup yields CDR1 DFQATT and CDR2 SNEGSKA (reference sequence). The CDR3 DNA reads TGCAGTGCTGGGCGGGAGGGGGGCACAGATACGCAGTATTTT. It encodes CSAGREGGTDTQYF.

This clonotype has only a few counts. The genes are TRBV7-2 and TRBJ2-5; D is ambiguous. Germline V gene data show CDR1 as SGHTA and CDR2 as FQGNSA. CDR3 length: 13 amino acids. Trimming stripped 3 bases from V and 2 bases from J, with 7 bases between. CDR3 DNA: TGTGCCAGCAGCTTTTTGCCGCAAGAGACCCAGTACTTC. Residues: CASSFLPQETQYF. Full variable domain (missing parts from reference TRBV7-2 and TRBJ2-5): GAGVSQSPSNKVTEKGKDVELRCDPISGHTALYWYRQSLGQGLEFLIYFQGNSAPDKSGLPSDRFSAERTGGSVSTLTIQRTQQEDSAVYLCASSFLPQETQYFGPGTRLLVL.

This clonotype was picked up a small number of times. This chain connects TRBV2 to TRBJ2-7; the D gene is possibly TRBD1 (6 bases). CDR3 length equals 13 residues. Between the trimmed V and J ends, which lost 7 bases and 2 bases, there was a span of 12 bases. Germline V gives CDR1 SNHLY, CDR2 FYNNEI. Here the CDR3 reads CASIVRGAYEQYF. The CDR3 DNA reads as TGTGCCAGCATTGTCAGGGGAGCCTACGAGCAGTACTTC.

The chain joins TRBV18 to TRBJ2-7, with D possibly TRBD2 on 5 matching bases. The V gene's germline CDR1 is KGHSH and CDR2 LQKENI. The CDR3 is made up of 13 amino acids. V dropped 3 bases and J dropped 2 bases, with 8 bases sitting between them. CDR3 in DNA: TGTGCCAGCTCACCTCCGGGGACCTACGAGCAGTACTTC. This codes for CASSPPGTYEQYF.

Concerning this clonotype itself: Given a much more abundant clone one base away, this may be a read error. The rearrangement links TRBV4-3 to TRBJ2-1, with D unresolved. In germline, CDR1 is LGHNA, CDR2 YSLEER. The CDR3 has 16 residues. Here the CDR3 reads CDSSQDFRAREDEQFF. In DNA form, the CDR3 reads TGCGACAGCAGCCAAGATTTTAGGGCCCGTGAGGATGAGCAGTTCTTC.

In its sample, this clonotype was seen many times. This chain uses TRBV7-9 with TRBJ2-2; the D is unclear. Germline CDR1 SEHNR, CDR2 FQNEAQ (reference sequence). V gave up 6 bases and J gave up 6 bases, with 11 bases separating them. The CDR3 length is 13 residues. Written as DNA, the CDR3 is TGTGCCAGCAGTAAAGAAGAACCCGGGGAGCTGTTTTTT. Its translation: CASSKEEPGELFF.